These 16 T cell receptor beta chains were all obtained from the same sample, sequenced in a study of technical replicates of blood from several donors. Clones were sequenced by immunoSEQ multiplex PCR, and TCRdb holds only the in-frame ones, with some missing. The sample lists approximately 75,000 clones; approximately 96% were seen once. The material sequenced was T cells isolated from PBMCs. The receptors were gathered from a human donor in good health.

V gene TRBV7-6 combines with J gene TRBJ1-5; a possible D gene is TRBD1 (6 bases). Trimming took 2 bases from V and 7 from J, leaving 12 bases between them. Germline-derived CDR1 and CDR2 are SGHVS and FNYEAQ. CDR3 length: 14 amino acids. CDR3 amino acids: CASSLQGMRQPQHF. The DNA for the CDR3 is TGTGCCAGCAGCTTACAGGGGATGCGGCAGCCCCAGCATTTT.

This chain uses TRBV28 with TRBJ1-2; D uncertain. With 3 bases removed from V and 4 bases from J, the gap between germline ends came to 15 bases. The germline V gene has CDR1 MDHEN and CDR2 SYDVKM. The CDR3 loop spans 15 amino acids. As DNA, the CDR3 is TGTGCCAGCAGTTTGAGTGAGGTATCCTCCTATGGCTACACCTTC. This translates into CASSLSEVSSYGYTF.

The chain is built from TRBV9 and TRBJ1-2; TRBD1 matches 12 bases. V shed 3 bases and J 1 base; nucleotides not matched to a gene: 7. Per germline, CDR1 SGDLS and CDR2 YYNGEE. The CDR3 has 17 residues. CDR3 sequence: CASSGGQGAEINYGYTF. Here the CDR3 DNA reads TGTGCCAGCAGCGGGGGACAGGGGGCCGAGATTAACTATGGCTACACCTTC.

The chain combines TRBV6-1 with TRBJ1-3, with D tentatively TRBD1 (5 bases). The germline V gene has CDR1 MNHNS and CDR2 SASEGT. V lost 3 bases and J lost 0, with 12 bases in between. CDR3 length: 16 amino acids. CDR3 DNA sequence: TGTGCCAGCAGTGAGTGGGGGACTAGCTCTGGAAACACCATATATTTT. It yields the protein CASSEWGTSSGNTIYF.

The chain uses TRBV7-9 and TRBJ2-6, with no clear D. Germline CDR1 reads SEHNR; CDR2 reads FQNEAQ (reference sequence). This CDR3 is 16 amino acids long. V was cut by 4 bases and J by 0 bases, with 10 bases left in between. The CDR3 sequence: CASSSPQISGANVLTF. CDR3 sequence (DNA): TGTGCCAGCAGCTCCCCACAGATCTCTGGGGCCAACGTCCTGACTTTC.

The J gene is TRBJ2-7, the V gene TRBV10-1; 12 nucleotides align to TRBD2. J gave up 1 base and V 3 bases, and 1 base lay outside the gene matches. This CDR3 has 15 amino acids. The germline V gene encodes CDR1 WNHNN and CDR2 SYGVQD (reference sequence). The CDR3: CASSEGLAGSYEQYF. CDR3 nucleotide sequence: TGCGCCAGCAGTGAAGGACTAGCGGGGTCCTACGAGCAGTACTTC.

The chain links TRBV5-1 to TRBJ2-3; the match to TRBD1 covers 7 bases. CDR3 length equals 15 residues. Trimming cost V 2 bases and J 2 bases; bases outside gene matches: 5. Germline V gene lookup returns CDR1 SGHRS and CDR2 YFSETQ. The DNA of the CDR3 is TGCGCCAGCAGCTTACAGGGGCTTGTCACAGATACGCAGTATTTT. It translates to CASSLQGLVTDTQYF. The variable domain in full, with the rest retrieved from reference TRBV5-1 and TRBJ2-3, is KAGVTQTPRYLIKTRGQQVTLSCSPISGHRSVSWYQQTPGQGLQFLFEYFSETQRNKGNFPGRFSGRQFSNSRSEMNVSTLELGDSALYLCASSLQGLVTDTQYFGPGTRLTVL.

This chain links TRBV6-5 with TRBJ2-3, with D perhaps TRBD1 (5 bases). Between the trimmed V and J ends, which lost 8 bases and 1 base, there was a span of 7 bases. The CDR3 runs 12 residues. From germline, CDR1 is MNHEY and CDR2 SVGAGI. The DNA for the CDR3 is TGTGCCAGCGGACACCGCACAGATACGCAGTATTTT. Translation: CASGHRTDTQYF.

The chain links TRBV5-1 to TRBJ1-1; the D gene is possibly TRBD1 (6 bases). Germline loops: CDR1 SGHRS, CDR2 YFSETQ. The V end was cut by 4 bases, the J end by 0 bases, with 16 bases between. This CDR3 comprises 16 residues. CDR3 amino acids: CASSPHLGDMNTEAFF. Written as DNA, the CDR3 is TGCGCCAGCAGCCCACACCTCGGGGACATGAACACTGAAGCTTTCTTT.

The chain has TRBV28 and TRBJ2-7; 7 nucleotides align to TRBD2. The CDR3 loop spans 12 amino acids. Per the germline V gene, CDR1 is MDHEN and CDR2 is SYDVKM. J lost 3 bases, V lost 7 bases, and 3 bases had no gene match. The CDR3 loop is CASKERDYEQYF. CDR3 in DNA: TGTGCCAGCAAGGAGCGGGACTACGAGCAGTACTTC.

The rearrangement uses TRBV4-1 and TRBJ1-1, with 12 bases identical to TRBD1. CDR1 is MGHRA and CDR2 is YSYEKL in the germline V gene. This CDR3 has 19 residues. V shed 1 base, J shed 4 bases, and the junction held 13 bases outside the gene matches. The CDR3 sequence: CASSQVLGTGGVDGTEAFF. For the CDR3, the DNA is TGCGCCAGCAGCCAAGTATTGGGGACAGGGGGCGTTGACGGCACTGAAGCTTTCTTT.

The chain joins TRBV10-2 to TRBJ1-1; 7 bases line up with TRBD1. Losses at the gene ends were 7 bases for V and 7 bases for J; bases not matched to a gene: 21. The germline V gene encodes CDR1 WSHSY and CDR2 SAAADI. The CDR3 totals 17 residues. CDR3 in DNA: TGCGCCAGCACCCAACAGGGGCCGCACCCAAAAAATCTTGAAGCTTTCTTT. Its protein product is CASTQQGPHPKNLEAFF.

This chain uses TRBV7-9 with TRBJ2-7; tentatively, D is TRBD1 (6 bases). V lost 6 bases and J 3 bases, leaving 12 bases between the germline ends. CDR3 length: 13 residues. Germline lookup yields CDR1 SEHNR and CDR2 FQNEAQ (reference sequence). CDR3 nucleotide sequence: TGTGCCAGCAGTCCACAGGGAATCTACGAGCAGTACTTC. Its protein is CASSPQGIYEQYF.

Here the CDR3 DNA reads TGTGCCAGCACCCTACAAGAGACCCAGTACTTC. This codes for CASTLQETQYF. V gene TRBV5-5 combines with J gene TRBJ2-5; D unresolved. The germline gives CDR1 SGHKS, CDR2 YYEKEE (reference sequence). V lost 6 bases and J lost 2, with 5 bases in between. The CDR3 is made up of 11 amino acids.

This chain connects TRBV2 to TRBJ1-4, with 9 bases identical to TRBD1. CDR1 and CDR2 from the germline V gene are SNHLY and FYNNEI. There are 12 residues in the CDR3. With V trimmed by 7 bases and J by 9 bases, 3 bases remained unmatched. This CDR3 reads CASTGTGQKLFF. CDR3 nucleotide sequence: TGTGCCAGCACCGGGACAGGGCAAAAACTGTTTTTT.

This chain joins TRBV19 and TRBJ2-1; 9 nucleotides agree with TRBD2. The CDR3 sequence is 15 residues long. The germline V gene encodes CDR1 LNHDA and CDR2 SQIVND (reference sequence). V shed 10 bases, J shed 4 bases, and the junction held 11 bases outside the gene matches. CDR3 residues: CATRRAGGMYNEQFF. The CDR3 DNA follows: TGTGCCACCCGCCGCGCGGGAGGGATGTACAATGAGCAGTTCTTC.